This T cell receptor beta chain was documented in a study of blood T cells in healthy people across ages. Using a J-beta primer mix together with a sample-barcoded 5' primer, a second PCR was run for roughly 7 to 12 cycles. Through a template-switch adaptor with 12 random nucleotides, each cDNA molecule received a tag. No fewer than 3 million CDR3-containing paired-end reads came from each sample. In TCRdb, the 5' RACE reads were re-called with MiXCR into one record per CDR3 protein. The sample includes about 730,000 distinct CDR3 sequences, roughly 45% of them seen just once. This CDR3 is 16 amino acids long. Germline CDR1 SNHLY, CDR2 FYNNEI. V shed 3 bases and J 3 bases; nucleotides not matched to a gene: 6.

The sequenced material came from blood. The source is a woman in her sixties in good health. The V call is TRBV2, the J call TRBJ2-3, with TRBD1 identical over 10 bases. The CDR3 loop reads CASSDPGQGITDTQYF. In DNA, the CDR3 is TGTGCCAGCAGTGATCCGGGACAGGGGATAACAGATACGCAGTATTTT.